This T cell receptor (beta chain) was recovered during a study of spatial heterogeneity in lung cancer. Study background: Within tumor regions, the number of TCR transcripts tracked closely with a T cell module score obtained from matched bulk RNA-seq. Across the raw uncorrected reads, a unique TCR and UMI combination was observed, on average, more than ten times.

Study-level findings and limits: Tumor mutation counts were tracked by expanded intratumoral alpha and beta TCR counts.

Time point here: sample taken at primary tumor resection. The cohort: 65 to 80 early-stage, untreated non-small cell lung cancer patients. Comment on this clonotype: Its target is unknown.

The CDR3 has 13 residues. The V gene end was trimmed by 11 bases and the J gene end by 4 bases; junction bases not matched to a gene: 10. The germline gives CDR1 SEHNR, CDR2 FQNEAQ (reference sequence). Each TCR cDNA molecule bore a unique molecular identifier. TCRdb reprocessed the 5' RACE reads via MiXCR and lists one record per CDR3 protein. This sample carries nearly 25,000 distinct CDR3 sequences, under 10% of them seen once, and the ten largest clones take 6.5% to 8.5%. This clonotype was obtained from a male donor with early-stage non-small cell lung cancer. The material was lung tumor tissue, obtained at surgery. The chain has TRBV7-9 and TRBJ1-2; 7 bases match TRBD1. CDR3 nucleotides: TGTGCCTTCCAAACGACAGGGAGCTATGGCTACACCTTC. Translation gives CAFQTTGSYGYTF.